One sample yielded the 25 T cell receptor beta chains listed below, sequenced in a study of blood T cell repertoires in COVID-19. Measured with immunoSEQ multiplex PCR; TCRdb has only the in-frame clones, and not every one. The table has 160,000 or so clones, about 80% seen once. Sequenced sample: peripheral blood. These receptor sequences come from a human donor in a cohort sampled during active COVID-19.

This chain connects TRBV6-5 to TRBJ1-1, with 9 bases aligning to TRBD1. This CDR3 has 14 amino acids. CDR1 MNHEY and CDR2 SVGAGI come from the germline V gene. The J segment lost 4 bases and the V segment lost 6 bases, leaving 6 bases of the junction unmatched. The CDR3 here is CASSQGQGSTEAFF. The CDR3 DNA reads TGTGCCAGCAGCCAGGGACAGGGAAGCACTGAAGCTTTCTTT.

This chain connects TRBV11-1 to TRBJ1-1, with 7 nucleotides matching TRBD1. This CDR3 region has 15 residues. V dropped 5 bases and J dropped 5; count of bases not matched to a gene: 11. The germline V gene encodes CDR1 SGHAT and CDR2 FQDESV (reference sequence). The CDR3 sequence: CASSQGQLRATEAFF. CDR3 in DNA: TGTGCCAGCAGCCAGGGACAGTTGAGGGCAACTGAAGCTTTCTTT. Based on the CDR3 plus reference TRBV11-1 and TRBJ1-1, the full variable domain is EAEVAQSPRYKITEKSQAVAFWCDPISGHATLYWYRQILGQGPELLVQFQDESVVDDSQLPKDRFSAERLKGVDSTLKIQPAELGDSAMYLCASSQGQLRATEAFFGQGTRLTVV.

V gene TRBV7-3 combines with J gene TRBJ1-1; D unclear. CDR1 SGHTA and CDR2 FQGTGA come from the germline V gene. The CDR3 runs 15 residues. Deletions cut 2 bases from V and 7 bases from J, with 17 bases between. The CDR3 region has the DNA TGTGCCAGCAGCTTATCGGGGTCTCCTTACCGTGAAGCTTTCTTT. Its protein is CASSLSGSPYREAFF. Full variable domain (missing parts from reference TRBV7-3 and TRBJ1-1): GAGVSQTPSNKVTEKGKYVELRCDPISGHTALYWYRQSLGQGPEFLIYFQGTGAADDSGLPNDRFFAVRPEGSVSTLKIQRTERGDSAVYLCASSLSGSPYREAFFGQGTRLTVV.

The V gene is TRBV3-1 (or the pseudogene TRBV3-2), the J gene TRBJ1-5, with 11 bases fitting TRBD1. The CDR3 covers 16 residues. Trimming cost V 4 bases and J 0 bases; bases outside gene matches: 2. Per germline, CDR1 LGHDT and CDR2 YNNKEL (reference sequence). The CDR3 sequence is CASSPGTGGSNQPQHF. The CDR3 DNA is TGTGCCAGCAGCCCCGGGACAGGGGGTAGCAATCAGCCCCAGCATTTT.

The gene calls are TRBV29-1 and TRBJ1-1, with D uncertain. Germline CDR1 SQVTM, CDR2 ANQGSEA. V lost 5 bases to trimming and J lost 4 bases, with 11 bases between them. CDR3 length: 12 amino acids. The CDR3 bases are TGCAGCGTTCTAAGAGGGAGCACTGAAGCTTTCTTT. This sequence encodes CSVLRGSTEAFF. Based on the CDR3 plus reference TRBV29-1 and TRBJ1-1, the full variable domain is SAVISQKPSRDICQRGTSLTIQCQVDSQVTMMFWYRQQPGQSLTLIATANQGSEATYESGFVIDKFPISRPNLTFSTLTVSNMSPEDSSIYLCSVLRGSTEAFFGQGTRLTVV.

The CDR3 here is CASRGMTGSEQYF. The DNA of the CDR3 is TGTGCCAGCAGGGGTATGACAGGGTCCGAGCAGTACTTC. This chain links TRBV6-5 with TRBJ2-7; 7 bases are shared with TRBD1. The CDR3 is made up of 13 amino acids. V was clipped by 6 bases and J by 6 bases; unmatched bases: 8. Germline loops: CDR1 MNHEY, CDR2 SVGAGI.

The V and J genes are TRBV18 and TRBJ2-2, with TRBD1 identical over 7 bases. The CDR3 runs 16 residues. Germline lookup yields CDR1 KGHSH and CDR2 LQKENI. The V segment lost 4 bases and the J segment 1 base; nucleotides outside the gene matches: 6. The CDR3 region is CASSRPRTGNTGELFF. The CDR3 coding sequence is TGTGCCAGCTCACGACCCCGGACAGGGAACACCGGGGAGCTGTTTTTT.

This chain joins TRBV11-3 and TRBJ2-1, with 9 bases lining up with TRBD2. V shed 5 bases and J 7 bases; nucleotides not matched to a gene: 9. This CDR3 is built from 15 residues. From germline, CDR1 is SGHNT and CDR2 YENEEA. The DNA for the CDR3 is TGTGCCAGCAGCCCTCGGGACGCGGGAGGGAATGAGCAGTTCTTC. Its protein product is CASSPRDAGGNEQFF.

The table lists this clone with a few counts. The genes are TRBV19 and TRBJ2-5, with 13 bases identical to TRBD2. The CDR3 is made up of 14 amino acids. V was clipped by 5 bases and J by 5 bases; unmatched bases: 2. In germline, CDR1 is LNHDA, CDR2 SQIVND (reference sequence). Here the CDR3 DNA reads TGTGCCAGTAGTGGGACTAGCGGGGTTGAGACCCAGTACTTC. It specifies CASSGTSGVETQYF.

The chain recombines TRBV28 with TRBJ1-2; D may be TRBD1 (5 bases). This CDR3 comprises 14 residues. Germline V gene lookup returns CDR1 MDHEN and CDR2 SYDVKM. The V end lost 8 bases, the J end lost 8 bases, and 21 bases lay between the germline ends. CDR3 loop: CASLGGRRRGGYTF. The DNA for the CDR3 is TGTGCCAGCCTAGGAGGCAGGCGGAGGGGCGGCTACACCTTC.

The rearrangement joins TRBV27 to TRBJ1-5, with 9 bases identical to TRBD1. Germline-derived CDR1 and CDR2 are MNHEY and SMNVEV (reference sequence). CDR3 length: 15 amino acids. Trimming cost V 2 bases and J 4 bases; bases outside gene matches: 3. The CDR3 nucleotides read TGTGCCAGCAGTTTAGGGGGACAGGGTAATCAGCCCCAGCATTTT. Protein product: CASSLGGQGNQPQHF.

The chain has TRBV3-1 (or the pseudogene TRBV3-2) and TRBJ2-7, with D tentatively TRBD1 (6 bases). This CDR3 comprises 15 residues. Germline V gene sequence: CDR1 LGHDT, CDR2 YNNKEL (reference sequence). Trimming removed 0 bases at V and 0 bases at J, with 9 bases between. CDR3 sequence reads: CASSQEWGPSYEQYF. The CDR3 bases are TGTGCCAGCAGCCAAGAGTGGGGGCCCTCCTACGAGCAGTACTTC.

The V and J genes are TRBV18 and TRBJ1-6, with TRBD1 matching over 9 bases. The CDR3 loop spans 17 amino acids. Unmatched junction bases numbered 6, after V lost 2 bases and J lost 4 bases. Germline CDR1 KGHSH, CDR2 LQKENI. The CDR3 spells CASSPNTGGLYNSPLHF. DNA for the CDR3: TGTGCCAGCTCACCAAATACAGGGGGCTTGTATAATTCACCCCTCCACTTT.

The chain links TRBV6-2 or TRBV6-3 to TRBJ2-5; 9 bases are shared with TRBD2. The ends lost 5 bases at V and 3 bases at J; junction bases unmatched: 7. CDR3 length: 15 amino acids. Germline values: CDR1 MNHEY, CDR2 SVGEGT. The CDR3 spells CASSNRAGGKETQYF. DNA of the CDR3: TGTGCCAGCAGTAACCGGGCGGGAGGGAAAGAGACCCAGTACTTC.

This clone was observed a single time. The rearrangement links TRBV6-2 or TRBV6-3 to TRBJ1-2, with no clear D. The CDR3 consists of 13 residues. Germline V gene lookup returns CDR1 MNHEY and CDR2 SVGEGT. With 2 bases removed from V and 5 bases from J, the gap between germline ends came to 9 bases. CDR3 protein: CASSYRGMYGYTF. Written as DNA, the CDR3 is TGTGCCAGCAGTTACAGAGGGATGTATGGCTACACCTTC.

The chain employs TRBV28 and TRBJ1-5; tentative D call: TRBD1 (6 bases). The V and J ends lost 5 bases and 0 bases respectively, with 8 bases between them. Germline lookup yields CDR1 MDHEN and CDR2 SYDVKM. The CDR3 is made up of 14 amino acids. The CDR3 DNA reads TGTGCCAGCAGTCACAGGGATAGCAATCAGCCCCAGCATTTT. Amino acids: CASSHRDSNQPQHF.

The rearrangement uses TRBV6-2 or TRBV6-3 and TRBJ2-4; 9 bases fit TRBD2. J was trimmed by 9 bases and V by 0 bases; bases with no gene match: 3. Looked up from germline, CDR1 is MNHEY and CDR2 is SVGEGT. CDR3 length: 14 amino acids. The CDR3 spells CASSYSGTSSIQYF. In DNA form, the CDR3 reads TGTGCCAGCAGTTACTCGGGGACTAGCAGCATTCAGTACTTC.

This chain connects TRBV6-5 to TRBJ1-1; D is possibly TRBD1 (6 bases). CDR3 length: 14 residues. Germline loops: CDR1 MNHEY, CDR2 SVGAGI. Trimming took 5 bases from V and 1 from J, leaving 11 bases between them. DNA for the CDR3: TGTGCCAGCAGTAGGGACACCCAGAACACTGAAGCTTTCTTT. Translating gives CASSRDTQNTEAFF.

V is TRBV15 and J is TRBJ2-3; 9 bases fit TRBD1. The CDR3 is 15 residues long. From germline, CDR1 is LNHNV and CDR2 YYDKDF (reference sequence). Germline trimming cut 5 bases from V and 2 bases from J; bases unmatched to any gene: 5. The CDR3 reads CATSAGTGSTDTQYF. The CDR3 DNA is TGTGCCACCAGCGCCGGGACAGGGTCCACAGATACGCAGTATTTT.

The gene calls are TRBV19 and TRBJ1-5, with D hard to call. Germline lookup yields CDR1 LNHDA and CDR2 SQIVND (reference sequence). CDR3 length: 12 amino acids. V lost 4 bases to trimming and J lost 5 bases, with 6 bases between them. The CDR3 here is CASSRGDQPQHF. For the CDR3, the DNA is TGTGCCAGTAGTAGAGGAGATCAGCCCCAGCATTTT.

J is TRBJ2-7 and V is TRBV28; D ambiguous. Germline lookup yields CDR1 MDHEN and CDR2 SYDVKM. The CDR3 sequence is 12 residues long. V lost 5 bases and J 3 bases, leaving 8 bases between the germline ends. The CDR3 DNA follows: TGTGCCAGCAGTGTGCCGGGCTACGAGCAGTACTTC. Protein sequence: CASSVPGYEQYF.

The chain employs TRBV7-2 and TRBJ2-2, with 8 bases aligning to TRBD1. The CDR3 contains 14 residues. V shed 6 bases, J shed 7 bases, and the junction held 7 bases outside the gene matches. Germline V gene sequence: CDR1 SGHTA, CDR2 FQGNSA. The CDR3 is CASSSQGAGGELFF. The DNA for the CDR3 is TGTGCCAGCAGTTCCCAGGGGGCGGGCGGGGAGCTGTTTTTT.

The chain carries TRBV14 and TRBJ1-6, with TRBD1 as a possible D gene (6 bases). The germline V and J ends were trimmed by 3 bases and 7 bases, with 10 bases remaining between them. CDR3 length: 14 residues. Germline values: CDR1 SGHDN, CDR2 FVKESK. The CDR3 DNA reads TGTGCCAGCAGCCAGACAGGCCTGAATTCACCCCTCCACTTT. Protein product: CASSQTGLNSPLHF.

In its sample, this clone was seen a few times. This sequence joins TRBV14 and TRBJ1-5; D gene uncertain. The V gene lost 3 bases and the J gene lost 2 bases, with 5 bases spanning the gap. The length of the CDR3 is 13 residues. CDR1 is SGHDN and CDR2 is FVKESK in the germline V gene. The CDR3 is CASSHAGNQPQHF. The DNA of the CDR3 is TGTGCCAGCAGCCATGCAGGCAATCAGCCCCAGCATTTT.

The chain joins TRBV28 to TRBJ1-2; D is possibly TRBD1 (5 bases). Trimming shortened V by 2 bases and J by 6 bases, and 19 bases separated the two germline ends. CDR1 is MDHEN and CDR2 is SYDVKM in the germline V gene. The CDR3 has 16 residues. CDR3 sequence reads: CASSLAPSGTWDGYTF. CDR3 sequence (DNA): TGTGCCAGCAGTTTAGCCCCCTCCGGGACTTGGGATGGCTACACCTTC.